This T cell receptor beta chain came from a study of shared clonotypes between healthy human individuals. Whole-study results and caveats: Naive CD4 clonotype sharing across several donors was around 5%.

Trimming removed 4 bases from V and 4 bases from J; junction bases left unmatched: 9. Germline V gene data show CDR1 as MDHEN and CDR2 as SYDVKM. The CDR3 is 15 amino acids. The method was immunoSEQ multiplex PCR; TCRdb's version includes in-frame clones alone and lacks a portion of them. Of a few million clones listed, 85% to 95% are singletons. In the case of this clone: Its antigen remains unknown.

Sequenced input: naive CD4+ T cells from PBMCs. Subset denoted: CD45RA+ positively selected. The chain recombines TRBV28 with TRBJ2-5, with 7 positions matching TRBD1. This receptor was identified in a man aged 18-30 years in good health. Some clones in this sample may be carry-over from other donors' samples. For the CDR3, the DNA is TGTGCCAGCAGTTCAAAGCGAGGGGGCCGAGAGACCCAGTACTTC. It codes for CASSSKRGGRETQYF.